These T cell receptor beta chains were read from a single sample in a study of T cells after yellow fever vaccination. TCRdb re-called the 5' RACE reads through MiXCR, storing one row per CDR3 protein. The repertoire holds around 350,000 distinct CDR3 sequences, with roughly 12% as singletons. The input for sequencing was PBMCs, taken on the day of the first yellow fever vaccination. The receptors derive from a man aged 18 to 29 who received the YFV17D yellow fever vaccine. Each CDR3 is given with its conserved first and last residue. The D gene is left open where the match is weak. The size entry is marked missing in some rows and otherwise reads once, few, many or a size class.

CDR3: CASSYSNPTDTQYF
DNA: TGTGCCAGCAGTTACTCGAACCCAACAGATACGCAGTATTTT
size: -
V: TRBV6-5
D: -
J: TRBJ2-3

CDR3: CAISETRDYNEQFF
DNA: TGTGCCATCAGTGAGACTAGGGACTACAATGAGCAGTTCTTC
size: few
V: TRBV10-3
D: -
J: TRBJ2-1

CDR3: CASSLLPSYNEQFF
DNA: TGCGCCAGCAGCTTGCTTCCTAGCTACAATGAGCAGTTCTTC
size: -
V: TRBV5-1
D: -
J: TRBJ2-1

CDR3: CASRARDRMLNQPQHF
DNA: TGTGCCAGCAGGGCGCGGGACAGGATGCTCAATCAGCCCCAGCATTTT
size: few
V: TRBV2
D: TRBD1
J: TRBJ1-5

CDR3: CASKLGTGNTGELFF
DNA: TGCGCCAGCAAACTCGGGACAGGGAACACCGGGGAGCTGTTTTTT
size: few
V: TRBV5-1
D: TRBD1
J: TRBJ2-2

CDR3: CASSSLWSTDTQYF
DNA: TGTGCCAGCAGCTCGCTGTGGAGTACCGATACGCAGTATTTT
size: -
V: TRBV2
D: -
J: TRBJ2-3

CDR3: CASSQDLFAGDISGANVLTF
DNA: TGCGCCAGCAGCCAAGATCTATTCGCGGGGGATATCTCTGGGGCCAACGTCCTGACTTTC
size: -
V: TRBV4-1
D: TRBD2
J: TRBJ2-6

CDR3: CASSLNAGARDTQYF
DNA: TGTGCCAGCAGCTTAAATGCCGGGGCGAGAGATACGCAGTATTTT
size: many
V: TRBV7-9
D: -
J: TRBJ2-3

CDR3: CATERDIENIQYF
DNA: TGTGCCACCGAACGGGACATCGAAAACATTCAGTACTTC
size: few
V: TRBV2
D: -
J: TRBJ2-4

CDR3: CASSLAGGGDTQYF
DNA: TGTGCCAGCAGCTTGGCGGGGGGGGGAGATACGCAGTATTTT
size: many
V: TRBV7-2
D: TRBD2
J: TRBJ2-3

CDR3: CSARAGGNQPQHF
DNA: TGCAGTGCTAGGGCGGGGGGCAATCAGCCCCAGCATTTT
size: many
V: TRBV20-1
D: -
J: TRBJ1-5

CDR3: CASSLDRTQETQYF
DNA: TGTGCCAGCAGCTTAGATCGGACCCAAGAGACCCAGTACTTC
size: few
V: TRBV11-2
D: -
J: TRBJ2-5

CDR3: CSADAGTSTDTQYF
DNA: TGCAGTGCCGACGCAGGGACTAGCACAGATACGCAGTATTTT
size: -
V: TRBV20-1
D: -
J: TRBJ2-3

CDR3: CASSQDAGFVSLRTGPYEQYF
DNA: TGTGCCAGCAGCCAAGACGCCGGTTTCGTCTCGCTCAGGACAGGTCCCTACGAGCAGTACTTC
size: few
V: TRBV4-2
D: TRBD1
J: TRBJ2-7

CDR3: CASSAQGAGEQYF
DNA: TGTGCCAGCAGCGCGCAGGGGGCAGGAGAGCAGTACTTC
size: -
V: TRBV2
D: TRBD1
J: TRBJ2-7

CDR3: CASSLQVTSYEQYF
DNA: TGTGCCAGCAGCTTACAGGTCACCTCCTACGAGCAGTACTTC
size: few
V: TRBV7-6
D: -
J: TRBJ2-7

CDR3: CASSYSVVAGGSYGYTF
DNA: TGTGCCAGCAGTTACTCGGTCGTGGCGGGGGGCAGTTATGGCTACACCTTC
size: few
V: TRBV6-5
D: -
J: TRBJ1-2

CDR3: CASSIPGDYNEQFF
DNA: TGTGCCAGCAGCATTCCAGGGGACTACAATGAGCAGTTCTTC
size: -
V: TRBV9
D: -
J: TRBJ2-1

CDR3: CASSSRNSGNYEQYF
DNA: TGCGCCAGCAGCTCTCGGAATAGCGGGAATTACGAGCAGTACTTC
size: -
V: TRBV5-1
D: TRBD2
J: TRBJ2-7

CDR3: CASSPVRGQETQYF
DNA: TGTGCCAGCAGTCCGGTACGGGGGCAAGAGACCCAGTACTTC
size: many
V: TRBV12-3/TRBV12-4
D: -
J: TRBJ2-5

CDR3: CASWTRGNLTDTQYF
DNA: TGTGCCAGCTGGACTCGGGGAAATTTGACAGATACGCAGTATTTT
size: -
V: TRBV7-9
D: -
J: TRBJ2-3

CDR3: CASSYRQGDNQPQHF
DNA: TGTGCCAGCAGTTACCGGCAGGGTGACAATCAGCCCCAGCATTTT
size: -
V: TRBV6-5
D: -
J: TRBJ1-5

CDR3: CASSLVGGEGTPLHF
DNA: TGTGCCAGCAGCTTAGTCGGGGGAGAAGGGACACCCCTCCACTTT
size: many
V: TRBV7-3
D: -
J: TRBJ1-6

CDR3: CASSQAGENTEAFF
DNA: TGCGCCAGCAGCCAAGCGGGGGAAAACACTGAAGCTTTCTTT
size: -
V: TRBV4-3
D: -
J: TRBJ1-1

CDR3: CASSHRTGDEKLFF
DNA: TGCGCCAGCAGCCACCGGACAGGGGATGAAAAACTGTTTTTT
size: -
V: TRBV4-3
D: TRBD1
J: TRBJ1-4

CDR3: CSVGAPGGEKLFF
DNA: TGCAGCGTTGGCGCACCTGGGGGTGAAAAACTGTTTTTT
size: -
V: TRBV29-1
D: -
J: TRBJ1-4

CDR3: CASSLIDRGRPQETQYF
DNA: TGTGCCAGCAGCTTAATCGACCGCGGGCGGCCCCAAGAGACCCAGTACTTC
size: -
V: TRBV7-2
D: -
J: TRBJ2-5

CDR3: CASTTGTGGYGYTF
DNA: TGTGCCAGCACCACCGGGACAGGAGGCTATGGCTACACCTTC
size: -
V: TRBV7-9
D: TRBD1
J: TRBJ1-2

CDR3: CASSLAPLGGLYTEAFF
DNA: TGTGCCAGCAGCTTAGCGCCTCTCGGGGGGCTCTACACTGAAGCTTTCTTT
size: -
V: TRBV7-2
D: -
J: TRBJ1-1

CDR3: CASSVLGTDTQYF
DNA: TGTGCCAGCAGTGTCCTGGGGACAGATACGCAGTATTTT
size: few
V: TRBV2
D: -
J: TRBJ2-3

CDR3: CASSLGGSTSYEQYF
DNA: TGCGCCAGCAGCTTGGGGGGCAGCACAAGCTACGAGCAGTACTTC
size: -
V: TRBV5-1
D: -
J: TRBJ2-7

CDR3: CASLSGLAGAHPDNEQFF
DNA: TGCGCCAGTCTCTCCGGACTAGCGGGGGCGCACCCCGACAATGAGCAGTTCTTC
size: few
V: TRBV5-1
D: TRBD2
J: TRBJ2-1

CDR3: CATSRDKGWDEKLFF
DNA: TGTGCCACCAGCAGAGATAAGGGCTGGGATGAAAAACTGTTTTTT
size: many
V: TRBV15
D: -
J: TRBJ1-4

CDR3: CSARAGTGGNMGNSPLHF
DNA: TGCAGTGCTAGAGCCGGGACAGGCGGCAATATGGGTAATTCACCCCTCCACTTT
size: -
V: TRBV20-1
D: TRBD1
J: TRBJ1-6

CDR3: CASSWGEGLAGF
DNA: TGTGCCAGCAGCTGGGGAGAGGGACTAGCGGGTTTT
size: -
V: TRBV7-8
D: TRBD2
J: TRBJ2-3

CDR3: CASSFRGSSYNEQFF
DNA: TGTGCCAGCAGCTTCCGGGGATCATCCTACAATGAGCAGTTCTTC
size: many
V: TRBV7-9
D: -
J: TRBJ2-1

CDR3: CASIRTGQETQYF
DNA: TGTGCCAGCATCCGGACAGGGCAAGAGACCCAGTACTTC
size: many
V: TRBV12-3/TRBV12-4
D: TRBD1
J: TRBJ2-5

CDR3: CASSRTGEQQPQHF
DNA: TGTGCCAGCAGCCGAACAGGGGAACAGCAGCCCCAGCATTTT
size: few
V: TRBV9
D: TRBD1
J: TRBJ1-5

CDR3: CASSIVGATNEKLFF
DNA: TGTGCCAGTAGTATAGTCGGAGCCACTAATGAAAAACTGTTTTTT
size: many
V: TRBV19
D: -
J: TRBJ1-4

CDR3: CASSLGTNHGYTF
DNA: TGCGCCAGCAGCTTGGGGACCAACCATGGCTACACCTTC
size: few
V: TRBV5-1
D: -
J: TRBJ1-2

CDR3: CASSPLRQGAYNEQFF
DNA: TGTGCCAGCTCACCGTTACGACAGGGGGCTTACAATGAGCAGTTCTTC
size: -
V: TRBV18
D: TRBD1
J: TRBJ2-1

CDR3: CASSTDWENTGELFF
DNA: TGTGCCAGCAGCACGGACTGGGAGAACACCGGGGAGCTGTTTTTT
size: -
V: TRBV5-4
D: -
J: TRBJ2-2

CDR3: CSVPTGGNSPLHF
DNA: TGCAGTGTACCGACAGGGGGGAATTCACCCCTCCACTTT
size: -
V: TRBV20-1
D: TRBD1
J: TRBJ1-6